Below, 30 T cell receptor beta chains from the same sample are listed, as sequenced in a study of human T cells and chemical hapten exposure (dated by TCRdb to the early 2020s). The library was prepared using RACE. TCRdb records NextSeq 500 as the sequencer. TCRdb's own reprocessing of the public reads used fastp at Q25 and MiXCR and kept productive beta chains. Identical CDR3 proteins give one entry, which carries the most common genes and DNA. This sample lists 120,000 or so distinct CDR3 sequences; around an eighth were detected once. The ten largest make up around 3% of the sample. Per the publication, the time point label means: pre-sensitization, week 0. Sample treatment or condition, as interpreted from the label and publication: therapeutic diphenylcyclopropenone sensitization with weekly scalp DPC. The sequenced sample was whole blood, obtained in connection with sensitization to the hapten diphenylcyclopropenone (DPC). The receptors derive from a woman aged 18-29 years with alopecia areata. Some clones in this sample may be carry-over from other donors' samples.

This clonotype was counted ten times or more. The CDR3 loop reads CASIRGGSSYNEQFF. In DNA, the CDR3 is TGTGCCAGCATTCGCGGCGGGAGCTCCTACAATGAGCAGTTCTTC. The chain employs TRBV5-8 and TRBJ2-1; 7 nucleotides match TRBD2. With V trimmed by 6 bases and J by 0 bases, 6 bases remained unmatched. In germline, CDR1 is SGHTS, CDR2 YDEGEE. The CDR3 has 15 amino acids. Drawing the rest from reference TRBV5-8 and TRBJ2-1, the complete variable domain is EAGVTQSPTHLIKTRGQQATLRCSPISGHTSVYWYQQALGLGLQFLLWYDEGEERNRGNFPPRFSGRQFPNYSSELNVNALELEDSALYLCASIRGGSSYNEQFFGPGTRLTVL.

V and J are TRBV28 and TRBJ1-1; weak D call: TRBD1 (6 bases). CDR1 is MDHEN and CDR2 is SYDVKM in the germline V gene. This CDR3 spans 16 amino acids. Trimming left V 6 bases short and J 0 bases short, with 17 bases between. CDR3 in DNA: TGTGCCAGCAGCGCATATGACAGGCTCATGAACACTGAAGCTTTCTTT. Residues: CASSAYDRLMNTEAFF.

This clonotype was recorded a few times. The rearrangement links TRBV10-2 to TRBJ1-2; no firm D call. The CDR3 consists of 13 residues. Germline values: CDR1 WSHSY, CDR2 SAAADI. Trimming left V 0 bases short and J 4 bases short, with 6 bases between. The CDR3 region is CASSESPLYGYTF. CDR3 in DNA: TGCGCCAGCAGTGAGTCCCCTCTCTATGGCTACACCTTC.

At least ten counts were recorded for this clonotype. The genes are TRBV4-3 and TRBJ1-1; D not resolved. The CDR3 sequence is 15 residues long. Germline V gene data show CDR1 as LGHNA and CDR2 as YSLEER. V lost 2 bases, J lost 4 bases, and 14 bases lay in between. The CDR3 sequence is CASSQIRISGTEAFF. Written as DNA, the CDR3 is TGCGCCAGCAGCCAAATCAGGATCAGTGGCACTGAAGCTTTCTTT.

Only a few counts were recorded for this clonotype. The chain joins TRBV5-5 to TRBJ2-2; possible D gene TRBD1, 5 bases. Germline CDR1 reads SGHKS; CDR2 reads YYEKEE (reference sequence). This CDR3 spans 14 amino acids. V was trimmed by 7 bases and J by 4 bases, leaving 14 bases between them. CDR3 sequence reads: CASGRQGSTGELFF. The CDR3 DNA is TGTGCCAGCGGGCGCCAGGGAAGCACCGGGGAGCTGTTTTTT.

The rearrangement uses TRBV15 and TRBJ1-5; 7 nucleotides match TRBD1. Germline lookup yields CDR1 LNHNV and CDR2 YYDKDF (reference sequence). The CDR3 covers 17 residues. The V segment lost 0 bases and the J segment 5 bases; nucleotides outside the gene matches: 10. CDR3 in DNA: TGTGCCACCAGCAGAGAATCGACAGGGAGACCCTATCAGCCCCAGCATTTT. This translates into CATSRESTGRPYQPQHF.

In this sample, this clonotype turned up a few times. The V gene is TRBV30, the J gene TRBJ1-2; no clear D. The V gene's germline CDR1 is GTSNPN and CDR2 SVGIG (reference sequence). V lost 0 bases, J lost 2 bases, and 7 bases lay in between. The CDR3 contains 13 residues. CDR3 bases: TGTGCCTGGAGTGTACCCCCGAACTATGGCTACACCTTC. The encoded protein is CAWSVPPNYGYTF.

This clonotype has ten or more counts. This rearrangement joins TRBV11-2 to TRBJ2-7, with TRBD2 matching 8 bases. V dropped 1 base and J dropped 7; count of bases not matched to a gene: 9. The CDR3 extends over 15 amino acids. From germline, CDR1 is SGHAT and CDR2 FQNNGV. CDR3 in amino acids: CASSLVWRGAREQYF. CDR3 nucleotides: TGTGCCAGCAGCTTAGTATGGCGGGGGGCCCGGGAGCAGTACTTC.

The V call is TRBV25-1, the J call TRBJ2-1, with D perhaps given as TRBD1 or TRBD2 (5 bases each). CDR1 is MGHDK and CDR2 is SYGVNS in the germline V gene. V lost 3 bases and J 2 bases, leaving 20 bases between the germline ends. The CDR3 totals 18 residues. The CDR3 DNA reads TGTGCCAGCAGTGATGCAGAGGGGCCCTTCGGCCCCTACAATGAGCAGTTCTTC. Translation: CASSDAEGPFGPYNEQFF.

The chain links TRBV2 to TRBJ2-3; D gene ambiguous. Germline lookup yields CDR1 SNHLY and CDR2 FYNNEI. Deletions cut 5 bases from V and 0 bases from J, with 6 bases between. The CDR3 spans 13 residues. The CDR3: CASSTESTDTQYF. CDR3 DNA: TGTGCCAGCAGTACGGAAAGCACAGATACGCAGTATTTT.

Many counts were recorded for this clonotype. The chain joins TRBV30 to TRBJ2-7, with D perhaps TRBD1 or TRBD2 (5 bases each). CDR3 length: 14 amino acids. Trimming left V 2 bases short and J 4 bases short, with 15 bases between. Germline CDR1 reads GTSNPN; CDR2 reads SVGIG (reference sequence). The CDR3 is CAWSLGTLMYEQYF. The DNA of the CDR3 is TGTGCCTGGAGTTTAGGGACCCTGATGTACGAGCAGTACTTC.

This clonotype was seen many times. As DNA, the CDR3 is TGTGCCAGCAGTGAATATTCGGGTAGCACTGAAGCTTTCTTT. Translating gives CASSEYSGSTEAFF. This sequence joins TRBV25-1 and TRBJ1-1; D uncertain. The CDR3 runs 14 residues. Germline CDR1 is MGHDK and CDR2 is SYGVNS. V was cut by 0 bases and J by 4 bases, with 9 bases left in between. Variable domain in full (rest from reference TRBV25-1 and TRBJ1-1): EADIYQTPRYLVIGTGKKITLECSQTMGHDKMYWYQQDPGMELHLIHYSYGVNSTEKGDLSSESTVSRIRTEHFPLTLESARPSHTSQYLCASSEYSGSTEAFFGQGTRLTVV.

The rearrangement links TRBV4-2 to TRBJ2-7; perhaps TRBD1 as D (6 bases). CDR3 length: 13 residues. Germline lookup yields CDR1 LGHNA and CDR2 YNFKEQ. Deletions cut 5 bases from V and 4 bases from J, with 12 bases between. The CDR3, as DNA: TGTGCCAGCAGCACCTATACAGGGTACGAGCAGTACTTC. Translating it yields CASSTYTGYEQYF.

The genes are TRBV18 and TRBJ2-5, with 9 bases fitting TRBD1. After removal of 4 bases from V and 3 bases from J, the junction contained 3 bases not matched to a gene. CDR3 length: 14 amino acids. Germline CDR1 KGHSH, CDR2 LQKENI. In DNA, the CDR3 is TGTGCCAGCTCACTCGGGACAGGGAAAGAGACCCAGTACTTC. As protein: CASSLGTGKETQYF.

The chain carries TRBV11-2 and TRBJ2-7; no reliable D call. This CDR3 comprises 11 residues. The germline V gene encodes CDR1 SGHAT and CDR2 FQNNGV. V lost 0 bases to trimming and J lost 6 bases, with 3 bases between them. The CDR3 bases are TGTGCCAGCAGCTTAGAATTCGAGCAGTACTTC. This sequence encodes CASSLEFEQYF. The whole variable domain, filled in from reference TRBV11-2 and TRBJ2-7, reads EAGVAQSPRYKIIEKRQSVAFWCNPISGHATLYWYQQILGQGPKLLIQFQNNGVVDDSQLPKDRFSAERLKGVDSTLKIQPAKLEDSAVYLCASSLEFEQYFGPGTRLTVT.

This clonotype has a handful of counts. Sequence at one end of the junction differs from germline and may be a read error. This chain connects TRBV7-2 to TRBJ2-2; 10 bases align to TRBD2. This CDR3 region has 13 residues. Germline V lookup: CDR1 SGHTA, CDR2 FQGNSA. Here the CDR3 reads CASSIAGGRELFF. For the CDR3, the DNA is TGTGCCAGCAGCATAGCGGGGGGACGGGAGCTGTTTTTT.

This chain connects TRBV29-1 to TRBJ2-1; the D gene is possibly TRBD1 (6 bases). The CDR3 sequence is 13 residues long. V was cut by 7 bases and J by 6 bases, with 16 bases left in between. Per the germline V gene, CDR1 is SQVTM and CDR2 is ANQGSEA. For the CDR3, the DNA is TGCAGCGGGCGGAGGACAGACTCCAATGAGCAGTTCTTC. Translating it yields CSGRRTDSNEQFF.

In this sample, this clonotype turned up many times. The rearrangement joins TRBV7-6 to TRBJ2-1; D possibly uses TRBD1 or TRBD2 (6 bases each). This CDR3 region has 15 residues. Deletions cut 0 bases from V and 6 bases from J, with 12 bases between. From germline, CDR1 is SGHVS and CDR2 FNYEAQ. CDR3 coding DNA: TGTGCCAGCAGCTTAGCGGGGGGCAGGGGCAATGAGCAGTTCTTC. Its protein product is CASSLAGGRGNEQFF.

In this sample, this clonotype turned up many times. The rearrangement uses TRBV27 and TRBJ1-1, with a possible D match to TRBD1 (5 bases). CDR3 length equals 16 residues. V shed 2 bases and J shed 9 bases, with 22 bases lying between them. Germline lookup yields CDR1 MNHEY and CDR2 SMNVEV (reference sequence). The CDR3: CASSLTVIRGGFQAFF. The DNA of the CDR3 is TGTGCCAGCAGTTTAACGGTTATTCGGGGGGGTTTCCAAGCTTTCTTT.

The chain combines TRBV13 with TRBJ1-1; D not certain. This CDR3 spans 14 amino acids. Trimming removed 7 bases from V and 4 bases from J, with 16 bases in between. Germline assignment: CDR1 PRHDT and CDR2 FYEKMQ (reference sequence). In DNA, the CDR3 is TGTGCCAGCACCCCGGGCGTTTCCGCCACTGAAGCTTTCTTT. It encodes CASTPGVSATEAFF.

The chain combines TRBV5-5 with TRBJ2-7; D gene unclear. Trimming removed 2 bases from V and 2 bases from J, with 8 bases in between. The CDR3 has 13 amino acids. Germline CDR1 and CDR2: SGHKS and YYEKEE (reference sequence). The CDR3 DNA is TGTGCCAGCAGCTTCCCCCAGACCTACGAGCAGTACTTC. Protein: CASSFPQTYEQYF.

Ten or more counts support this clonotype. This chain joins TRBV20-1 and TRBJ1-5; the D gene is possibly TRBD1 (5 bases). In germline, CDR1 is DFQATT, CDR2 SNEGSKA (reference sequence). V was shortened by 1 base and J by 8 bases, with 12 bases between the two germline ends. The CDR3 spans 13 residues. The CDR3 protein is CSARGGEFEPQHF. The CDR3 DNA is TGCAGTGCTAGAGGGGGGGAGTTCGAGCCCCAGCATTTT.

This clonotype appeared many times. The CDR3 sequence: CASSPTGQGLPYTF. DNA for the CDR3: TGTGCCAGCTCACCAACGGGACAGGGGCTTCCCTACACCTTC. This rearrangement joins TRBV18 to TRBJ1-2; 10 bases match TRBD1. CDR1 is KGHSH, CDR2 LQKENI, per germline. V was pared by 2 bases and J by 10 bases, with 7 bases of the junction left unmatched. This CDR3 has 14 amino acids.

On this clonotype: A read error may account for a junction end that differs from germline. V usage is TRBV18 and J usage is TRBJ2-7; D might be TRBD2 (5 bases). Germline V CDR1 and CDR2: KGHSH, LQKENI. The CDR3 sequence is 14 residues long. The CDR3 protein is CASSPGRPSNEQYF. CDR3 nucleotides: TGTGCCAGCTCACCAGGGAGACCCTCCAACGAGCAGTACTTC. Full variable domain (missing parts from reference TRBV18 and TRBJ2-7): NAGVMQNPRHLVRRRGQEARLRCSPMKGHSHVYWYRQLPEEGLKFMVYLQKENIIDESGMPKERFSAEFPKEGPSILRIQQVVRGDSAAYFCASSPGRPSNEQYFGPGTRLTVT.

This clonotype was seen a few times. This chain joins TRBV6-2 or TRBV6-3 and TRBJ2-5; D possibly corresponds to TRBD2 (5 bases). This CDR3 is 10 amino acids long. V was cut by 8 bases and J by 10 bases, with 11 bases left in between. In germline, CDR1 is MNHEY, CDR2 SVGEGT. The CDR3 loop reads CASGAEGQYF. The CDR3 bases are TGTGCCAGCGGAGCGGAAGGCCAGTACTTC.

This clonotype was observed at least ten times. The J gene is TRBJ2-7, the V gene TRBV10-2, with 9 bases matching TRBD2. Germline CDR1 WSHSY, CDR2 SAAADI. The CDR3 runs 17 residues. Trimming removed 4 bases from V and 0 bases from J; junction bases left unmatched: 10. The CDR3 nucleotides are TGCGCCAGCAGTGGGCCGCCGACTAGCGGTAGCTCCTACGAGCAGTACTTC. It encodes CASSGPPTSGSSYEQYF.

The table lists this clonotype with many counts. The CDR3 DNA reads TGTGCCAGCAGGGCCTCGCGGGGGAGCTCTGGAAACACCATATATTTT. Its protein is CASRASRGSSGNTIYF. The genes are TRBV27 and TRBJ1-3, with D possibly being TRBD1 (5 bases). The germline V and J ends were trimmed by 6 bases and 0 bases, with 15 bases remaining between them. Germline CDR1 MNHEY, CDR2 SMNVEV (reference sequence). The CDR3 contains 16 residues.

This clonotype was counted between two and nine times. V usage is TRBV2 and J usage is TRBJ1-4; the D gene is possibly TRBD1 (6 bases). The germline gives CDR1 SNHLY, CDR2 FYNNEI. The CDR3 length is 15 residues. The V and J ends lost 7 bases and 7 bases respectively, with 19 bases between them. In DNA form, the CDR3 reads TGTGCCAGCATCTCCCAGGGGCTCCGGAGTGAAAAACTGTTTTTT. Its translation: CASISQGLRSEKLFF.

This clonotype came up a few times. The chain has TRBV11-2 and TRBJ1-6, with TRBD1 matching over 7 bases. This CDR3 is 21 amino acids long. The germline CDR1 and CDR2 sequences are SGHAT and FQNNGV. V lost 5 bases and J lost 7; bases outside the gene matches: 26. This chain's CDR3 is CASSRGVKGQFHPTVNSPLHF. The CDR3 DNA reads as TGTGCCAGCAGCCGAGGGGTAAAGGGACAGTTTCATCCCACCGTCAATTCACCCCTCCACTTT. The variable domain in full, with the rest retrieved from reference TRBV11-2 and TRBJ1-6, is EAGVAQSPRYKIIEKRQSVAFWCNPISGHATLYWYQQILGQGPKLLIQFQNNGVVDDSQLPKDRFSAERLKGVDSTLKIQPAKLEDSAVYLCASSRGVKGQFHPTVNSPLHFGNGTRLTVT.

In this sample, this clonotype turned up many times. The rearrangement joins TRBV29-1 to TRBJ2-5; maybe TRBD2 (5 bases). Germline CDR1 reads SQVTM; CDR2 reads ANQGSEA. Trimming took off 1 base at V and 5 bases at J, with 14 bases between the two ends. The CDR3 sequence is 14 residues long. In DNA form, the CDR3 reads TGCAGCGTTGAAGCCGGGAATCCGGGGGAGACCCAGTACTTC. Encoded protein: CSVEAGNPGETQYF.